This T cell receptor beta chain was identified in a study of CD8 T cells in ankylosing spondylitis. By quantitative 5'-RACE with molecular barcodes, the TCR beta libraries were made. Using its own MiXCR run on the 5' RACE reads, TCRdb lists one record per CDR3 protein. The profile covers about 200,000 distinct CDR3 sequences, with under 30% appearing a single time and 5% to 8% taken by the ten largest. Study-wide results and caveats: Disease-associated clones were CD8+ and fairly uncommon in peripheral blood.

This clonotype was seen many times. Its antigen is as yet unknown. The source material was blood, either unsorted or a sorted T cell fraction (not recorded which). The sequence came from a male donor with ankylosing spondylitis or in good health (not recorded which).

CDR3: CASSQGFTEAFF. DNA of the CDR3: TGTGCCAGCAGCCAAGGGTTCACTGAAGCTTTCTTT. The genes are TRBV3-1 and TRBJ1-1; D gene ambiguous. V gave up 1 base and J gave up 4 bases, with 4 bases separating them. The CDR3 is 12 amino acids. Germline V CDR1 and CDR2: LGHDT, YNNKEL (reference sequence).